Listed below are T cell receptor beta chains from one sample, sequenced in a study of blood T cell repertoires in COVID-19. Assay: immunoSEQ multiplex PCR; the TCRdb copy retains only in-frame clones and omits some. The profile shows more than 350,000 clones, over 75% of them singletons. Sequencing was done on a sample of peripheral blood. The receptor set was obtained from a woman under 40 with COVID-19, enrolled during active disease. The CDR3 runs from the conserved cysteine through the conserved F or W. A D gene is named only where the DNA matches it firmly. Some rows have no size entry. The others give once, few or many, or a class for an expanded clone.

v_gene,d_gene,j_gene,abundance,CDR3aa,CDR3nt
TRBV5-4,TRBD2,TRBJ2-7,.,CASSLRLAGSHEQYF,TGTGCCAGCAGCTTGAGACTAGCGGGATCCCACGAGCAGTACTTC
TRBV6-5,.,TRBJ1-1,.,CASSYGRVWANTEAFF,TGTGCCAGCAGTTACGGGAGGGTGTGGGCGAACACTGAAGCTTTCTTT
TRBV5-1,.,TRBJ2-5,.,CASGLTGNDQPQYF,TGCGCCAGCGGCCTTACAGGGAATGATCAACCCCAGTACTTC
TRBV5-1,.,TRBJ2-3,once,CASSLTVQSSDTQYF,TGCGCCAGCAGCTTAACGGTTCAAAGCTCAGATACGCAGTATTTT
TRBV5-8,TRBD1,TRBJ1-1,.,CASSLVVTGVSEAFF,TGTGCCAGCAGCTTGGTGGTGACAGGGGTGTCTGAAGCTTTCTTT
TRBV5-4,.,TRBJ2-1,.,CASSLISRAGYNEQFF,TGTGCCAGCAGCTTAATTTCTAGGGCGGGCTACAATGAGCAGTTCTTC
TRBV6-5,.,TRBJ1-6,.,CASSLGNSPLHF,TGTGCCAGCAGTCTCGGGAATTCACCCCTCCACTTT
TRBV5-5,TRBD1,TRBJ2-2,.,CASSWGQGARSNTGELFF,TGTGCCAGCAGCTGGGGACAGGGGGCCCGATCGAACACCGGGGAGCTGTTTTTT
TRBV4-3,TRBD1,TRBJ1-2,.,CASSHPSGGRGRMGYTF,TGCGCCAGCAGCCATCCTTCTGGCGGCAGGGGGCGGATGGGCTACACCTTC
TRBV29-1,TRBD1,TRBJ1-1,.,CSVPTGVTEAFF,TGCAGCGTTCCCACAGGGGTCACTGAAGCTTTCTTT
TRBV4-1,.,TRBJ2-7,.,CASSQGGEAYEQYF,TGCGCCAGCAGCCAAGGGGGAGAGGCCTACGAGCAGTACTTC
TRBV7-3,.,TRBJ2-2,.,CASSRNRVDTGELFF,TGTGCCAGCAGCCGAAACAGGGTGGACACCGGGGAGCTGTTTTTT
TRBV11-3,.,TRBJ2-1,.,CASSFDENNEQFF,TGTGCCAGCAGCTTTGATGAGAACAATGAGCAGTTCTTC
TRBV30,TRBD1,TRBJ1-1,.,CAWSSPGPGGNTEAFF,TGTGCCTGGAGTTCTCCCGGTCCAGGGGGGAACACTGAAGCTTTCTTT
TRBV27,.,TRBJ2-1,.,CASIQGEEQFF,TGTGCCAGCATCCAGGGTGAGGAGCAGTTCTTC
TRBV25-1,.,TRBJ2-7,.,CASSISGYEQYF,TGTGCCAGCAGTATTAGCGGCTACGAGCAGTACTTC
TRBV5-6,.,TRBJ1-4,.,CASSFQGGSNEKLFF,TGTGCCAGCAGCTTCCAGGGAGGGTCTAATGAAAAACTGTTTTTT
TRBV7-3,.,TRBJ2-3,.,CASSSPPRGGSDTQYF,TGTGCCAGCAGCTCTCCTCCCAGGGGCGGATCAGATACGCAGTATTTT
TRBV6-5,.,TRBJ1-1,.,CASSYSGTREAFF,TGTGCCAGCAGTTACAGCGGAACTAGGGAAGCTTTCTTT
TRBV5-6,TRBD2,TRBJ2-1,.,CASSLAGGPSYNEQFF,TGTGCCAGCAGCTTGGCGGGAGGGCCCTCCTACAATGAGCAGTTCTTC
TRBV7-3,TRBD2,TRBJ2-1,.,CASSSQAGAYNEQFF,TGTGCCAGCAGCTCCCAAGCGGGAGCCTACAATGAGCAGTTCTTC
TRBV4-2,.,TRBJ2-2,.,CASSQDDQRTGELFF,TGTGCCAGCAGCCAAGATGACCAGAGGACCGGGGAGCTGTTTTTT
TRBV21-1,.,TRBJ1-2,.,CASSKGPLPRNYGYTF,TGTGCCAGCAGCAAGGGGCCCCTTCCAAGAAACTATGGCTACACCTTC
TRBV19,.,TRBJ2-5,.,CASTPGNQETQYF,TGTGCCAGTACCCCCGGGAACCAAGAGACCCAGTACTTC
TRBV28,TRBD1,TRBJ2-7,.,CASTQDRVKYF,TGTGCCAGCACCCAGGACAGGGTGAAGTACTTC
TRBV6-6,.,TRBJ1-5,few,CASSPARVRANQPQHF,TGTGCCAGCAGTCCCGCCCGGGTGAGGGCCAATCAGCCCCAGCATTTT
TRBV4-3,TRBD1,TRBJ1-2,few,CASSQETTGTYGYTF,TGCGCCAGCAGCCAAGAAACGACAGGGACCTATGGCTACACCTTC
TRBV6-6,TRBD1,TRBJ1-5,.,CASTSLQGGNQPQHF,TGTGCCAGCACCTCTCTGCAGGGGGGCAATCAGCCCCAGCATTTT
TRBV24-1,.,TRBJ2-3,once,CATSDVGSGFTTDTQYF,TGTGCCACCAGTGATGTTGGTAGCGGCTTCACCACAGATACGCAGTATTTT
TRBV2,TRBD2,TRBJ2-3,.,CASSDPGGSTDTQYF,TGTGCCAGCAGTGACCCGGGAGGCAGCACAGATACGCAGTATTTT
TRBV3-1/TRBV3-2,.,TRBJ2-1,.,CASSHGHDNEQFF,TGTGCCAGCAGCCACGGACACGACAATGAGCAGTTCTTC
TRBV13,TRBD2,TRBJ2-7,.,CASSLVVASGGYEQYF,TGTGCCAGCAGCTTAGTTGTGGCTAGCGGGGGCTACGAGCAGTACTTC
TRBV6-5,TRBD1,TRBJ1-6,.,CASSSGTVNSPLHF,TGTGCCAGCAGCTCCGGGACAGTTAATTCACCCCTCCACTTT
TRBV7-9,TRBD1,TRBJ2-1,.,CASSSGQVVNNEQFF,TGTGCCAGCAGCTCGGGACAGGTGGTGAACAATGAGCAGTTCTTC
TRBV7-2,.,TRBJ2-5,.,CASSRGDRETQYF,TGTGCCAGCAGCCGCGGGGACCGGGAGACCCAGTACTTC
TRBV2,.,TRBJ1-3,.,CASSQDSGNTIYF,TGTGCCAGCAGTCAGGACAGCGGAAACACCATATATTTT